A single sample is the source of the 15 T cell receptor beta chains below, sequenced in a study of blood T cell repertoires in COVID-19. Method: immunoSEQ multiplex PCR; TCRdb's copy keeps in-frame clones and lacks some. This table holds 55,000 to 85,000 clones, 73% found once. Sequencing was performed on peripheral blood. These receptors were obtained from a man aged 60-69 years with acute or convalescent COVID-19.

The chain links TRBV19 to TRBJ1-5, with D possibly matching TRBD1 (6 bases). CDR1 and CDR2 from the germline V gene are LNHDA and SQIVND (reference sequence). The CDR3 spans 13 residues. Trimming took off 8 bases at V and 4 bases at J, with 12 bases between the two ends. CDR3 nucleotides: TGTGCCAGTCGAAGGACAGCTAATCAGCCCCAGCATTTT. Its protein product is CASRRTANQPQHF.

This clone has a handful of counts. V gene TRBV6-5 combines with J gene TRBJ2-1; TRBD2 agrees at 8 bases. CDR1 and CDR2 from the germline V gene are MNHEY and SVGAGI. V trimming: 7 bases; J trimming: 7 bases; junction bases outside the gene matches: 12. The CDR3 consists of 15 residues. This chain's CDR3 is CASNPGAGAPNEQFF. As DNA, the CDR3 is TGTGCCAGCAACCCAGGAGCGGGAGCGCCGAATGAGCAGTTCTTC.

The J gene is TRBJ2-1, the V gene TRBV10-2, with D unclear. The CDR3 totals 14 residues. The germline V and J ends were trimmed by 4 bases and 0 bases, with 7 bases remaining between them. Germline lookup yields CDR1 WSHSY and CDR2 SAAADI. The chain's CDR3 is CASSVTSSYNEQFF. In DNA form, the CDR3 reads TGCGCCAGCAGTGTTACGAGCTCCTACAATGAGCAGTTCTTC.

This clone was seen a few times. The CDR3 protein is CASSPQGGQPQHF. The DNA of the CDR3 is TGTGCCAGCAGCCCCCAGGGGGGACAGCCCCAGCATTTT. The J gene is TRBJ1-5, the V gene TRBV12-3 or TRBV12-4; 7 bases map to TRBD1. CDR3 size: 13 residues. The ends lost 6 bases at V and 7 bases at J; junction bases unmatched: 6.

V is TRBV9 and J is TRBJ2-3, with 10 bases identical to TRBD2. V gave up 4 bases and J gave up 0 bases; unmatched junction bases: 8. This CDR3 contains 17 residues. Germline values: CDR1 SGDLS, CDR2 YYNGEE. DNA for the CDR3: TGTGCCAGCAGCAACATAGCGGGGGGCATTAGCACAGATACGCAGTATTTT. It translates to CASSNIAGGISTDTQYF.

The chain couples TRBV28 to TRBJ2-2; TRBD1 matches at 7 bases. Germline loops: CDR1 MDHEN, CDR2 SYDVKM. The CDR3 has 13 amino acids. The CDR3: CATGTANTGELFF. The CDR3 nucleotides read TGTGCTACCGGGACAGCGAACACCGGGGAGCTGTTTTTT.

V and J are TRBV7-9 and TRBJ2-1; 9 bases align to TRBD1. The V and J ends lost 3 bases and 6 bases, in that order; junction bases with no gene match: 6. CDR1 is SEHNR and CDR2 is FQNEAQ in the germline V gene (reference sequence). The CDR3 totals 15 residues. CDR3 loop: CASSFWTGVINEQFF. The CDR3 nucleotides read TGTGCCAGCAGCTTCTGGACAGGGGTCATCAATGAGCAGTTCTTC.

This rearrangement joins TRBV2 to TRBJ2-7; the match to TRBD2 covers 7 bases. After removal of 2 bases from V and 4 bases from J, the junction contained 2 bases not matched to a gene. This CDR3 contains 13 residues. The germline V gene has CDR1 SNHLY and CDR2 FYNNEI. In DNA, the CDR3 is TGTGCCAGCAGTGAATGGGAGGGGTACGAGCAGTACGTC. It yields the protein CASSEWEGYEQYV.

This rearrangement joins TRBV18 to TRBJ1-6, with D maybe TRBD1 (5 bases). Trimming removed 6 bases from V and 4 bases from J, with 10 bases in between. This CDR3 is built from 14 residues. Germline V gene lookup returns CDR1 KGHSH and CDR2 LQKENI. The chain's CDR3 is CASSPGGYNSPLHF. The CDR3 bases are TGTGCCAGCTCGCCCGGGGGGTATAATTCACCCCTCCACTTT.

This chain connects TRBV19 to TRBJ2-1; weak D call: TRBD1 (6 bases). In germline, CDR1 is LNHDA, CDR2 SQIVND (reference sequence). The CDR3 extends over 16 amino acids. V gave up 2 bases and J gave up 2 bases, with 13 bases separating them. The DNA of the CDR3 is TGTGCCAGTAGTATAATCCCACGGGACACCTACAATGAGCAGTTCTTC. Amino acids: CASSIIPRDTYNEQFF. Complete variable domain (other parts from reference TRBV19 and TRBJ2-1): DGGITQSPKYLFRKEGQNVTLSCEQNLNHDAMYWYRQDPGQGLRLIYYSQIVNDFQKGDIAEGYSVSREKKESFPLTVTSAQKNPTAFYLCASSIIPRDTYNEQFFGPGTRLTVL.

The CDR3 spells CASSPPGQLNTEAFF. In DNA form, the CDR3 reads TGTGCCAGCAGCCCCCCGGGACAACTGAACACTGAAGCTTTCTTT. The rearrangement joins TRBV28 to TRBJ1-1; possibly TRBD1 for D (6 bases). The V gene's germline CDR1 is MDHEN and CDR2 SYDVKM. This CDR3 has 15 residues. Trimming left V 6 bases short and J 0 bases short, with 14 bases between.

V and J are TRBV3-1 (or the pseudogene TRBV3-2) and TRBJ1-1; perhaps TRBD1 as D (5 bases). The CDR3 is made up of 13 amino acids. The germline V gene encodes CDR1 LGHDT and CDR2 YNNKEL (reference sequence). The ends were cut back, 6 bases at V and 7 bases at J, with 15 bases in the middle. The CDR3 sequence: CASRTIGDGEAFF. CDR3 DNA: TGTGCCAGCAGGACGATAGGGGATGGTGAAGCTTTCTTT.

This sequence joins TRBV19 and TRBJ1-5; the match to TRBD1 covers 10 bases. V dropped 4 bases and J dropped 7; count of bases not matched to a gene: 4. The CDR3 contains 14 residues. Per the germline V gene, CDR1 is LNHDA and CDR2 is SQIVND (reference sequence). CDR3 DNA: TGTGCCAGTAGTAGGGGGACAGGGGAACAGCCCCAGCATTTT. Its protein is CASSRGTGEQPQHF. Drawing the rest from reference TRBV19 and TRBJ1-5, the complete variable domain is DGGITQSPKYLFRKEGQNVTLSCEQNLNHDAMYWYRQDPGQGLRLIYYSQIVNDFQKGDIAEGYSVSREKKESFPLTVTSAQKNPTAFYLCASSRGTGEQPQHFGDGTRLSIL.

The rearrangement uses TRBV5-1 and TRBJ1-6; the D is unclear. This CDR3 is built from 14 residues. Germline lookup yields CDR1 SGHRS and CDR2 YFSETQ. Trimming removed 5 bases at V and 8 bases at J, with 14 bases between. The CDR3 reads CASRLGWEDSPLHF. Here the CDR3 DNA reads TGCGCCAGCAGACTTGGTTGGGAGGATTCACCCCTCCACTTT.

This clone has just a few counts. V gene TRBV3-1 (or the pseudogene TRBV3-2) combines with J gene TRBJ2-3, with 13 bases matching TRBD2. The CDR3 is made up of 16 amino acids. The germline gives CDR1 LGHDT, CDR2 YNNKEL (reference sequence). V trimming: 3 bases; J trimming: 4 bases; junction bases outside the gene matches: 4. This chain's CDR3 is CASSHLTSGGADTQYF. In DNA form, the CDR3 reads TGTGCCAGCAGCCATTTAACTAGCGGGGGGGCAGATACGCAGTATTTT.